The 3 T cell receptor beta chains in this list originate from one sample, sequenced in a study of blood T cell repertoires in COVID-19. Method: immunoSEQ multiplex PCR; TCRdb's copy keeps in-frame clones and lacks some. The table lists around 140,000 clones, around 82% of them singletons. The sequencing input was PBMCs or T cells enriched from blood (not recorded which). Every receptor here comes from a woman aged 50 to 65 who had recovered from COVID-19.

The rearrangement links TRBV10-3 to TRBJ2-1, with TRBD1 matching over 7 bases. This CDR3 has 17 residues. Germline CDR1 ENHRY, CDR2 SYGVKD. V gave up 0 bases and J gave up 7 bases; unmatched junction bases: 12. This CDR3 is CAISESKRGPEKNEQFF. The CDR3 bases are TGTGCCATCAGTGAGTCGAAAAGGGGGCCGGAAAAAAATGAGCAGTTCTTC.

CDR3 region: CASSESNLRQGRPSYEQYF. CDR3 in DNA: TGCGCCAGCAGTGAGTCGAATCTCCGACAGGGGCGACCATCCTACGAGCAGTACTTC. J is TRBJ2-7 and V is TRBV10-1; 8 bases fit TRBD1. The CDR3 consists of 19 residues. With V trimmed by 0 bases and J by 1 base, 14 bases remained unmatched. Germline CDR1 WNHNN, CDR2 SYGVQD (reference sequence).

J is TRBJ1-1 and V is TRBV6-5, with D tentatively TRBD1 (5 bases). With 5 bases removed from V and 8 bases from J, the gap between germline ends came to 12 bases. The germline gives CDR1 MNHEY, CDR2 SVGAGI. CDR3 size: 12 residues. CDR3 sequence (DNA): TGTGCCAGCAGTAAGACGGGGGTCGAAGCTTTCTTT. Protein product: CASSKTGVEAFF.